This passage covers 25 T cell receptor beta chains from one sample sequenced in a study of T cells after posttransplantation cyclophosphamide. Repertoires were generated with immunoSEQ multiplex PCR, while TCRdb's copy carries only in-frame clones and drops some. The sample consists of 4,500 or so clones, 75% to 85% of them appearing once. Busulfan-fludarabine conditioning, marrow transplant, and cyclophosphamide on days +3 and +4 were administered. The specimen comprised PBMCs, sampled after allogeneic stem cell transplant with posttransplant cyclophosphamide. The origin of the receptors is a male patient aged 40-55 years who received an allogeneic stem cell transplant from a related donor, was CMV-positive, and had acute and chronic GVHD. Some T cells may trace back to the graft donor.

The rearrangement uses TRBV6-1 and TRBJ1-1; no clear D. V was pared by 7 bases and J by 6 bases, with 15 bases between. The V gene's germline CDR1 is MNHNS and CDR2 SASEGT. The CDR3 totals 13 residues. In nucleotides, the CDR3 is TGTGCCAGCACCCTAGACTGGGTCCCTGAAGCTTTCTTT. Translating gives CASTLDWVPEAFF.

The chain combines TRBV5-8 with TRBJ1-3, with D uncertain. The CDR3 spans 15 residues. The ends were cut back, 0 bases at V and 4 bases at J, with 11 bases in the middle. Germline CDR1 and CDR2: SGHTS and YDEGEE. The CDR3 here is CASSLGLLEGNTIYF. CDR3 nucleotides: TGTGCCAGCAGCTTGGGACTCCTAGAGGGAAACACCATATATTTT.

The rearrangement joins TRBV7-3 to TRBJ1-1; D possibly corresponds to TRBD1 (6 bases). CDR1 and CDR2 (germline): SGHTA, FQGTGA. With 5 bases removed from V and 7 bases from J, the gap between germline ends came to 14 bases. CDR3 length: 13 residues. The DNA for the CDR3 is TGTGCCAGCAGCCCTACCCCGACAGGTGAAGCTTTCTTT. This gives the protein CASSPTPTGEAFF.

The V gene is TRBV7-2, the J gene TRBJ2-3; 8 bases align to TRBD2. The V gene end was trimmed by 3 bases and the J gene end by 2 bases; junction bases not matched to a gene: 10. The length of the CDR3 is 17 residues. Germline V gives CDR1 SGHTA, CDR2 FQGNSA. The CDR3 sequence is CASSLGPSGSPTDTQYF. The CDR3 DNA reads TGTGCCAGCAGCTTGGGGCCTAGCGGGTCCCCCACAGATACGCAGTATTTT.

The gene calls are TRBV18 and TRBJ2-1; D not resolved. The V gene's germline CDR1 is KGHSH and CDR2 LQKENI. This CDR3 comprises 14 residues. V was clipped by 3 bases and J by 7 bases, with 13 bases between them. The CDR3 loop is CASSPSAAGNEQFF. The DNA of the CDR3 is TGTGCCAGCTCACCCTCGGCCGCCGGGAATGAGCAGTTCTTC.

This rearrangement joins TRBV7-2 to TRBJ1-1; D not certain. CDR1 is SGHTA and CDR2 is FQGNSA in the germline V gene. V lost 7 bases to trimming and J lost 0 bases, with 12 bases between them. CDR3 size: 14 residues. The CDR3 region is CASTWVTVNTEAFF. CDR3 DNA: TGTGCCAGCACCTGGGTTACAGTGAACACTGAAGCTTTCTTT.

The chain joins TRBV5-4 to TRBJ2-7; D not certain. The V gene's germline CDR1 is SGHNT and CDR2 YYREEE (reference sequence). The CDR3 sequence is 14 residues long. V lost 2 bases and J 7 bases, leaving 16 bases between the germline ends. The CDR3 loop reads CASSFGSMVSEQYF. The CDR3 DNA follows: TGTGCCAGCAGCTTTGGCAGTATGGTATCGGAGCAGTACTTC.

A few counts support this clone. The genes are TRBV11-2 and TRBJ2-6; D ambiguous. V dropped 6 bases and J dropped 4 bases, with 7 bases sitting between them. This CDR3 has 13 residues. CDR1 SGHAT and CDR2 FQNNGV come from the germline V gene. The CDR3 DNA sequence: TGTGCCAGCAGAATTTCAGGGGCCAACGTCCTGACTTTC. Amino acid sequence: CASRISGANVLTF.

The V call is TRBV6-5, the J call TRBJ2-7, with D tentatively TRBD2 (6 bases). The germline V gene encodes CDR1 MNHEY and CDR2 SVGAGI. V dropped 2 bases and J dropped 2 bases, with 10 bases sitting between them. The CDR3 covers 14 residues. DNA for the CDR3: TGTGCCAGCAGTTACCGGCGGGGCCCCTACGAGCAGTACTTC. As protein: CASSYRRGPYEQYF.

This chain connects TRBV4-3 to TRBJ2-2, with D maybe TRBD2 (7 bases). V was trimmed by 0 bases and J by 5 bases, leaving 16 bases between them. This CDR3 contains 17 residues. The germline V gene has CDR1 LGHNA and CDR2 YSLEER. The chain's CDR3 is CASSQDGGATVTGELFF. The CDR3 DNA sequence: TGCGCCAGCAGCCAAGATGGGGGGGCGACGGTGACCGGGGAGCTGTTTTTT.

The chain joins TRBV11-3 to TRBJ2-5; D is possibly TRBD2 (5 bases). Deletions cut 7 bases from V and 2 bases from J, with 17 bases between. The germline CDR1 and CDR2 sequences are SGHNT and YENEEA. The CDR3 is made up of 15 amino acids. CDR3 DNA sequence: TGTGCCAGCACCACGCGGGCTAGAGGACAAGAGACCCAGTACTTC. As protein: CASTTRARGQETQYF.

The CDR3 is CASSWTGNGDEQFF. The CDR3 DNA follows: TGTGCCAGCAGTTGGACAGGGAATGGGGATGAGCAGTTCTTC. The rearrangement joins TRBV6-4 to TRBJ2-1; TRBD1 aligns across 8 bases. Germline trimming cut 5 bases from V and 8 bases from J; bases unmatched to any gene: 8. The CDR3 totals 14 residues. Germline values: CDR1 MRHNA, CDR2 SNTAGT.

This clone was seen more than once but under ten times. The CDR3 DNA reads TGTGCCAGCAGCACCCGGCGGAATGAGCAGTTCTTC. Protein: CASSTRRNEQFF. The chain is built from TRBV9 and TRBJ2-1, with D unclear. This CDR3 region has 12 residues. CDR1 and CDR2 (germline): SGDLS, YYNGEE. Trimming pared 4 bases from V and 7 bases from J, leaving 9 bases between.

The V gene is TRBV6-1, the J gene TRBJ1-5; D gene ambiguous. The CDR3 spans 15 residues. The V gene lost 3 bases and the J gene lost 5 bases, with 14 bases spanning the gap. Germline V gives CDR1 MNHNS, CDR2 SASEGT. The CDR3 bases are TGTGCCAGCAGTGACTTTCTCTCCGGGGATCAGCCCCAGCATTTT. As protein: CASSDFLSGDQPQHF.

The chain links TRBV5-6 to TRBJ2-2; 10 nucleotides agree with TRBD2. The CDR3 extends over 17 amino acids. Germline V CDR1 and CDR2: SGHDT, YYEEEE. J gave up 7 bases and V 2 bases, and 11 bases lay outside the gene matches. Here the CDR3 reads CASSFGLAETFIGELFF. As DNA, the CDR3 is TGTGCCAGCAGCTTCGGACTAGCGGAGACTTTCATCGGGGAGCTGTTTTTT.

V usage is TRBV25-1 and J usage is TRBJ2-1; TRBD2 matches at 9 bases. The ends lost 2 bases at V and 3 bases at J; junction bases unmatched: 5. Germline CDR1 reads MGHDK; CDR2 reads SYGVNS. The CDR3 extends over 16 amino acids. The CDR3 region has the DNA TGTGCCAGCAGTGAAGTGGCGGGAGGGTTCTACAATGAGCAGTTCTTC. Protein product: CASSEVAGGFYNEQFF. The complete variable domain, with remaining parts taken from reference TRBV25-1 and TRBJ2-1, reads EADIYQTPRYLVIGTGKKITLECSQTMGHDKMYWYQQDPGMELHLIHYSYGVNSTEKGDLSSESTVSRIRTEHFPLTLESARPSHTSQYLCASSEVAGGFYNEQFFGPGTRLTVL.

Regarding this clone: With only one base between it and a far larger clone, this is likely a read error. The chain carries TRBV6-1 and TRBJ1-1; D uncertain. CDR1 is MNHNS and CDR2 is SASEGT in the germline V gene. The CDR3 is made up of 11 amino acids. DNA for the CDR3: TGTGCCTGTCCCGGGAACACTGAAGATTTCTTT. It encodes CACPGNTEDFF.

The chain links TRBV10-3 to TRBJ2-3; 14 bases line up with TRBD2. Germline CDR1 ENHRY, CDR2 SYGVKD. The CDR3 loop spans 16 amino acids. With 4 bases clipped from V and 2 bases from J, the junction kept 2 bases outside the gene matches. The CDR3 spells CAISGGLAGATDTQYF. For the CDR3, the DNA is TGTGCCATCAGTGGGGGACTAGCGGGAGCCACAGATACGCAGTATTTT.

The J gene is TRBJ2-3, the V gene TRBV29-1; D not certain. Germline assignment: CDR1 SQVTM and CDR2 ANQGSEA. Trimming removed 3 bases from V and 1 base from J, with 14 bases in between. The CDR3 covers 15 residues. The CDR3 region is CSVDRALEGTDTQYF. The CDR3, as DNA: TGCAGCGTTGACCGCGCATTAGAGGGCACAGATACGCAGTATTTT.

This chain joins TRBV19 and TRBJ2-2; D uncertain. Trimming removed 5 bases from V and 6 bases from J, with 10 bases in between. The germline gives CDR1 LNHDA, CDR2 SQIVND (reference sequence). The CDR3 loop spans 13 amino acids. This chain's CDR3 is CASSEEAPGELFF. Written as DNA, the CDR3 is TGTGCCAGTAGTGAAGAGGCTCCCGGGGAGCTGTTTTTT.

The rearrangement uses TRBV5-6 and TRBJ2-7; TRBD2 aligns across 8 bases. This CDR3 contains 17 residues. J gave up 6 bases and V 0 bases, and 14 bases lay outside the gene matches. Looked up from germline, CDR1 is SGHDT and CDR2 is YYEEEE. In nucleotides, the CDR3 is TGTGCCAGCAGCTTGGCCCCTTTGACGGGAGGGGTGGGCGAGCAGTACTTC. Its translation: CASSLAPLTGGVGEQYF.

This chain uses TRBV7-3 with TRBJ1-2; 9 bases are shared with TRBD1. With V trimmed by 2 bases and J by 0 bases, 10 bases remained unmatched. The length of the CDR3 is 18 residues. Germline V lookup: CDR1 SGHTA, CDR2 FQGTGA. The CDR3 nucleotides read TGTGCCAGCAGCTTAGGTCCGGGACAGGGAGGAACTAACTATGGCTACACCTTC. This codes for CASSLGPGQGGTNYGYTF.

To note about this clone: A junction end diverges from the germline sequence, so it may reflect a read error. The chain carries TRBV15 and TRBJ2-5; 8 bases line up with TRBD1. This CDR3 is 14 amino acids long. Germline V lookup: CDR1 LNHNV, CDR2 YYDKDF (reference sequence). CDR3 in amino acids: CATSRDRAEEAQYF. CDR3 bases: TGTGCCACCAGCAGGGACAGGGCGGAAGAGGCCCAGTACTTC. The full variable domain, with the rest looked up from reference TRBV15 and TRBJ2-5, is DAMVIQNPRYQVTQFGKPVTLSCSQTLNHNVMYWYQQKSSQAPKLLFHYYDKDFNNEADTPDNFQSRRPNTSFCFLDIRSPGLGDTAMYLCATSRDRAEEAQYFGPGTRLLVL.

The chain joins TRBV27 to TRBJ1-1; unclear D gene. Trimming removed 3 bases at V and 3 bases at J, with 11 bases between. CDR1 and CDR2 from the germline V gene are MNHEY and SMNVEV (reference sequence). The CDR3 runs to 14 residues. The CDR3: CASSFEGRDTEAFF. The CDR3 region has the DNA TGTGCCAGCAGTTTTGAAGGGAGGGACACTGAAGCTTTCTTT.

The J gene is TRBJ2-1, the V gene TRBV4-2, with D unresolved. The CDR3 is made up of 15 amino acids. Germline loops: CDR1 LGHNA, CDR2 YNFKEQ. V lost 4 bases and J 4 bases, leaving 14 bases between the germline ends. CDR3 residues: CASSRSVTEYNEQFF. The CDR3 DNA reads TGTGCCAGCAGCCGGAGCGTCACCGAATACAATGAGCAGTTCTTC.